The 5 T cell receptor beta chains given below trace back to one sample, sequenced in a study of T cells expressing NK-cell markers. TCRdb reprocessed the 5' RACE reads, keeping one entry per CDR3 protein, no DNA. The table gives 200,000 to 300,000 distinct CDR3 sequences; the top ten clones make up about 0.4% of it. Sequenced input: blood T cells: a sorted CD56 or NKG2C T cell subset, CD4+ or CD8+ T cells, or bulk PBMC T cells (not recorded which). The receptors originated from a man aged 18 to 29 in good health.

V and J are TRBV30 and TRBJ2-2; the D gene TCRdb calls, TRBD1, cannot be checked with no DNA. The V gene's germline CDR1 is GTSNPN and CDR2 SVGIG (reference sequence). This CDR3 region has 14 residues. The CDR3 loop reads CAWSPQGVTGELFF.

The chain recombines TRBV29-1 with TRBJ2-1. Germline V gene sequence: CDR1 SQVTM, CDR2 ANQGSEA. The CDR3 loop spans 14 amino acids. The CDR3 loop is CSVEDRGYYNEQFF.

This chain joins TRBV4-1 and TRBJ2-2; the TRBD2 assignment by TCRdb is unverifiable without DNA. The CDR3 sequence is 15 residues long. Germline lookup yields CDR1 MGHRA and CDR2 YSYEKL. The CDR3 sequence is CASSHGTKNTGELFF.

The V and J genes are TRBV7-8 and TRBJ2-1. Germline V lookup: CDR1 SGHVS, CDR2 FQNEAQ. This CDR3 contains 15 residues. The CDR3 reads CASSLAGLSYNEQFF.

The chain carries TRBV19 and TRBJ1-2; with no DNA, the TCRdb D assignment of TRBD1 cannot be verified. The CDR3 extends over 14 amino acids. Germline CDR1 LNHDA, CDR2 SQIVND (reference sequence). CDR3 region: CASSTLETGYGYTF.